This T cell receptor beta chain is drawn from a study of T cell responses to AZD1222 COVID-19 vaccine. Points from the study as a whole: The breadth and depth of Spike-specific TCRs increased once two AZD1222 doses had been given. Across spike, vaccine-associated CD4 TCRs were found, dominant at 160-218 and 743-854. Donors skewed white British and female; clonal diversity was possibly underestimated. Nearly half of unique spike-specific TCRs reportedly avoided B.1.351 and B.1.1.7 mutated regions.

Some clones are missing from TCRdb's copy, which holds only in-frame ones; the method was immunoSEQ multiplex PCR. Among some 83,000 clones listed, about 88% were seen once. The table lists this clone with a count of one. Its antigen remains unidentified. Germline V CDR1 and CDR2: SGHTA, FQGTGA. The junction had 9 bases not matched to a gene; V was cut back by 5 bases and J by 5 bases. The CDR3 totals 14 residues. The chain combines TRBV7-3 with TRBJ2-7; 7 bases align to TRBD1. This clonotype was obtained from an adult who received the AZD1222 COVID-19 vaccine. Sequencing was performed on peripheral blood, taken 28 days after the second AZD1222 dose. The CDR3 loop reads CASSPHRGMNEQYF. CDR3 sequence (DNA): TGTGCCAGCAGCCCGCACAGGGGCATGAACGAGCAGTACTTC.